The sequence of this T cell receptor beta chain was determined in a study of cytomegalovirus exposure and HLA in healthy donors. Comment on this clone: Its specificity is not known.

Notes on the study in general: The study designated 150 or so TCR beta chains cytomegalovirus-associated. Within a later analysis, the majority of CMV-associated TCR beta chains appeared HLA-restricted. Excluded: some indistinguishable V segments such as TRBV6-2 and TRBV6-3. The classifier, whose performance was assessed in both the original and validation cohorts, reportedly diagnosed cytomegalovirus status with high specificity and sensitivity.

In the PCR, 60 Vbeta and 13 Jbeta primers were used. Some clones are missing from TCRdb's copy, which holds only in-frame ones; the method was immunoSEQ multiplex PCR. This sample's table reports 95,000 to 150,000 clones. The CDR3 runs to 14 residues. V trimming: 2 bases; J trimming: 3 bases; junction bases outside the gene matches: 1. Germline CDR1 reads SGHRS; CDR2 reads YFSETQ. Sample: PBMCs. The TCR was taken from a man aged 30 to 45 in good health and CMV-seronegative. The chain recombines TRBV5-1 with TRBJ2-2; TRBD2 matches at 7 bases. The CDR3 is CASSFGGDTGELFF. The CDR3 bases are TGCGCCAGCAGCTTTGGGGGGGACACCGGGGAGCTGTTTTTT.